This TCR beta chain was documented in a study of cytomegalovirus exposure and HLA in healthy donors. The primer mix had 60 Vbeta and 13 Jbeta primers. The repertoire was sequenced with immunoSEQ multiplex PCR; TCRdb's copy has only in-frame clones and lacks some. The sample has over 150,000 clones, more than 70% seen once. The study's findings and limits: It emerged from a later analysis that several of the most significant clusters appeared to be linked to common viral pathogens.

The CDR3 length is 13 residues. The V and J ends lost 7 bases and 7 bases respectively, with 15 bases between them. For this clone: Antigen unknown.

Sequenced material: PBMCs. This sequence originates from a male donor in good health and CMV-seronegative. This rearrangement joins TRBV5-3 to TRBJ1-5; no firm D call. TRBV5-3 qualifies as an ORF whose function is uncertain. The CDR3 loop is CARFPGSKQPQHF. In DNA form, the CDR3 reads TGTGCCAGATTTCCGGGGTCCAAGCAGCCCCAGCATTTT.